This T cell receptor beta chain was found in a study of T cells in localized non-small cell lung cancer. General study results and limits: Clonality of T cells reached its maximum in uninvolved adjacent lung, surpassing tumor. Owing to sequencing of a solitary tumor region, heterogeneity cannot be discounted. Turning up in adjacent lung were a median roughly 59 of the top 100 tumor clones.

Profiling relied on immunoSEQ multiplex PCR, and the TCRdb table lists in-frame clones only, not all of them. Of a few thousand clones in the sample, approximately 25% are singletons; the top ten hold 17%. Germline lookup yields CDR1 MNHGY and CDR2 SAAAGT. The germline V and J ends were trimmed by 0 bases and 4 bases, with 12 bases remaining between them. The CDR3 extends over 15 amino acids. This clone is labeled large. Its antigen is still unknown. The source is a female donor at least 60 years old with stage III lung adenocarcinoma. The sample here was lung tumor tissue, taken before any cancer treatment. The rearrangement joins TRBV6-8 to TRBJ1-1; D may be TRBD1 (6 bases). The CDR3 is CASSYSSGAGTEAFF. The CDR3 nucleotides are TGTGCCAGCAGTTACTCTTCAGGGGCAGGCACTGAAGCTTTCTTT.